This T cell receptor (beta chain) appears in the sequencing data of a study of blood T cell repertoires in COVID-19. Background on the study: Specimens from acute and convalescent COVID-19 originated in the United States, Italy and Spain. T cells, B-cell-depleted T cells, or PBMCs provided the cDNA or gDNA that served as material.

Trimming removed 1 base at V and 2 bases at J, with 13 bases between. Looked up from germline, CDR1 is KGHSH and CDR2 is LQKENI. The CDR3 runs to 16 residues. In the study's own analysis: Quantification of nucleated cells was approximated via reference gene primer amplification. Sequenced by immunoSEQ multiplex PCR; TCRdb stores in-frame clones only, minus some. V, J and clone size reflect that table, while D and trimming were determined from the DNA. In the table there are about 260,000 clones, about 80% of which are singletons. The sample consisted of peripheral blood. The chain couples TRBV18 to TRBJ2-3, with D unresolved. This TCR was recovered from a woman of 80 years or more with acute or convalescent COVID-19. The CDR3 nucleotides read TGTGCCAGCTCACCACTCCCCCCGAGTTTCACAGATACGCAGTATTTT. Amino acid sequence: CASSPLPPSFTDTQYF.